Below are 20 T cell receptor beta chains sequenced from a single sample in a study of CD8+CD57+ T cells in acquired aplastic anemia. Both TCR beta VDJ combination and CDR3 sequence profiling were carried out. Genomic DNA was the template for this profiling. TCRdb independently ran MiXCR on the reads; one entry per CDR3 protein. The table has some 180,000 distinct CDR3 sequences, 55% to 65% seen once. Only patients with CD8+CD57+ cell expansion on flow cytometry were chosen for sequencing. The sample comprised sorted CD4+, CD8+, or CD8+CD57+ T cells (not recorded which) from PBMCs. All receptors come from a human donor with aplastic anemia.

The rearrangement joins TRBV20-1 to TRBJ2-5, with 10 nucleotides matching TRBD2. Germline CDR1 reads DFQATT; CDR2 reads SNEGSKA (reference sequence). The CDR3 extends over 13 amino acids. V lost 5 bases and J lost 6; bases outside the gene matches: 6. CDR3 residues: CSAFSGRPKTQYF. CDR3 sequence (DNA): TGCAGTGCTTTTAGCGGGAGGCCGAAGACCCAGTACTTC.

Many counts were recorded for this clonotype. The chain joins TRBV4-1 to TRBJ2-1; 10 bases fit TRBD2. The germline V gene has CDR1 MGHRA and CDR2 YSYEKL. V was pared by 4 bases and J by 4 bases, with 4 bases of the junction left unmatched. The CDR3 is 15 residues long. CDR3 protein: CASSPTSGEYNEQFF. The CDR3 DNA reads TGCGCCAGCAGCCCAACTAGCGGGGAATACAATGAGCAGTTCTTC.

The V call is TRBV7-9, the J call TRBJ1-6; 7 nucleotides match TRBD1. This CDR3 region has 14 residues. V gave up 5 bases and J gave up 8 bases; unmatched junction bases: 6. Per the germline V gene, CDR1 is SEHNR and CDR2 is FQNEAQ (reference sequence). The CDR3 loop reads CASSRGTAHSPLHF. The CDR3 bases are TGTGCCAGCAGCCGCGGGACAGCCCATTCACCCCTCCACTTT.

The DNA for the CDR3 is TGTGCCAGCAGTGAAGCGTTGGGACGGGGAGAGACCCAGTACTTC. Amino acids: CASSEALGRGETQYF. The chain links TRBV2 to TRBJ2-5; D may match TRBD1 or TRBD2 (5 bases each). Looked up from germline, CDR1 is SNHLY and CDR2 is FYNNEI. With 0 bases removed from V and 4 bases from J, the gap between germline ends came to 12 bases. The CDR3 extends over 15 amino acids.

This sequence joins TRBV29-1 and TRBJ1-1; D is unclear. Trimming took off 8 bases at V and 10 bases at J, with 23 bases between the two ends. The germline CDR1 and CDR2 sequences are SQVTM and ANQGSEA. The CDR3 is 13 residues long. The CDR3 DNA reads TGCAGCATGGCATGGGGTTTTAGGCGTCGAGCTTTCTTT. Residues: CSMAWGFRRRAFF.

The chain recombines TRBV15 with TRBJ2-2; possible D gene TRBD2, 6 bases. Germline loops: CDR1 LNHNV, CDR2 YYDKDF (reference sequence). The length of the CDR3 is 18 residues. V lost 0 bases and J 10 bases, leaving 24 bases between the germline ends. The CDR3 loop is CATSRERSLAKNPSELFF. The CDR3 nucleotides are TGTGCCACCAGCAGAGAGCGTTCCCTAGCGAAGAACCCCTCGGAGCTGTTTTTT.

The chain has TRBV10-3 and TRBJ2-5, with D unresolved. The CDR3 totals 16 residues. V lost 4 bases to trimming and J lost 5 bases, with 20 bases between them. Germline V CDR1 and CDR2: ENHRY, SYGVKD. CDR3 sequence: CAISGKWPEVMETQYF. The CDR3 DNA sequence: TGTGCCATCAGTGGAAAATGGCCCGAGGTAATGGAGACCCAGTACTTC.

The chain joins TRBV7-2 to TRBJ1-2, with D possibly being TRBD1 (5 bases). Trimming took 6 bases from V and 8 from J, leaving 19 bases between them. There are 14 residues in the CDR3. Germline V gene sequence: CDR1 SGHTA, CDR2 FQGNSA. CDR3 nucleotides: TGTGCCAGCAGTCAGGACCGGGGACTAAAAGGCTACACCTTC. This encodes CASSQDRGLKGYTF.

The chain links TRBV7-9 to TRBJ2-6, with 12 bases matching TRBD1. Trimming cost V 4 bases and J 2 bases; bases outside gene matches: 6. In germline, CDR1 is SEHNR, CDR2 FQNEAQ (reference sequence). The CDR3 runs 18 residues. Here the CDR3 DNA reads TGTGCCAGCAGCTGGGGAGGGACAGGGGGCGCTGGGGCCAACGTCCTGACTTTC. This gives the protein CASSWGGTGGAGANVLTF.

The chain has TRBV2 and TRBJ2-3; D is possibly TRBD2 (6 bases). This CDR3 contains 16 residues. Germline CDR1 reads SNHLY; CDR2 reads FYNNEI. V dropped 1 base and J dropped 5 bases, with 16 bases sitting between them. The CDR3 nucleotides read TGTGCCAGCAGTGAAGGGGCGGGACGAGCGAAAGATACGCAGTATTTT. This sequence encodes CASSEGAGRAKDTQYF. Variable domain in full (rest from reference TRBV2 and TRBJ2-3): EPEVTQTPSHQVTQMGQEVILRCVPISNHLYFYWYRQILGQKVEFLVSFYNNEISEKSEIFDDQFSVERPDGSNFTLKIRSTKLEDSAMYFCASSEGAGRAKDTQYFGPGTRLTVL.

The rearrangement links TRBV29-1 to TRBJ1-2; D is undetermined. CDR3 size: 14 residues. The germline V gene encodes CDR1 SQVTM and CDR2 ANQGSEA. Trimming removed 3 bases at V and 2 bases at J, with 13 bases between. For the CDR3, the DNA is TGCAGCGTTGAGGCGGTCCTACTAAACTATGGCTACACCTTC. Its protein product is CSVEAVLLNYGYTF.

The chain uses TRBV10-3 and TRBJ1-2; TRBD1 might be the D (6 bases). The CDR3 runs 12 residues. CDR1 is ENHRY, CDR2 SYGVKD, per germline. The V end was cut by 7 bases, the J end by 7 bases, with 13 bases between. CDR3 sequence reads: CAIIGQTCGYTF. The CDR3 DNA reads as TGTGCCATCATTGGACAGACCTGTGGCTACACCTTC.

The chain recombines TRBV20-1 with TRBJ1-2; no definite D call. CDR1 is DFQATT and CDR2 is SNEGSKA in the germline V gene (reference sequence). The V and J ends lost 0 bases and 3 bases respectively, with 5 bases between them. CDR3 size: 12 residues. The CDR3: CSARDHDYGYTF. CDR3 in DNA: TGCAGTGCTAGAGATCATGACTATGGCTACACCTTC.

The CDR3 loop reads CASSLANDRGQVQYF. As DNA, the CDR3 is TGTGCCAGCAGCTTGGCCAACGACAGGGGGCAAGTGCAGTACTTC. This sequence joins TRBV7-9 and TRBJ2-7; 10 bases map to TRBD1. V dropped 3 bases and J dropped 9; count of bases not matched to a gene: 11. The CDR3 is made up of 15 amino acids. CDR1 is SEHNR and CDR2 is FQNEAQ in the germline V gene (reference sequence). The variable domain in full, with the rest retrieved from reference TRBV7-9 and TRBJ2-7, is DTGVSQNPRHKITKRGQNVTFRCDPISEHNRLYWYRQTLGQGPEFLTYFQNEAQLEKSRLLSDRFSAERPKGSFSTLEIQRTEQGDSAMYLCASSLANDRGQVQYFGPGTRLTVT.

This clonotype was found many times. The genes are TRBV20-1 and TRBJ2-2; D unresolved. The CDR3 extends over 12 amino acids. V shed 5 bases and J shed 5 bases, with 9 bases lying between them. Germline-derived CDR1 and CDR2 are DFQATT and SNEGSKA (reference sequence). DNA for the CDR3: TGCAGTGCTCCAGCCCCTACCGGGGAGCTGTTTTTT. This codes for CSAPAPTGELFF.

This clonotype was recorded many times. This chain connects TRBV20-1 to TRBJ2-7; D perhaps matches TRBD2 (7 bases). From germline, CDR1 is DFQATT and CDR2 SNEGSKA (reference sequence). The CDR3 has 13 amino acids. Deletions cut 3 bases from V and 3 bases from J, with 12 bases between. The CDR3 nucleotides read TGCAGTGCTAGTGGGGGGGCGAGCTACGAGCAGTACTTC. This gives the protein CSASGGASYEQYF.

The chain couples TRBV20-1 to TRBJ2-3; 9 nucleotides align to TRBD2. Germline V gene data show CDR1 as DFQATT and CDR2 as SNEGSKA (reference sequence). The CDR3 has 15 residues. J was trimmed by 6 bases and V by 5 bases; bases with no gene match: 12. This CDR3 is CSAWVTGGGADTQYF. DNA for the CDR3: TGCAGTGCTTGGGTGACCGGCGGGGGGGCGGATACGCAGTATTTT.

J is TRBJ2-3 and V is TRBV3-1; D possibly corresponds to TRBD2 (5 bases). The CDR3 is made up of 12 amino acids. The germline V gene has CDR1 LGHDT and CDR2 YNNKEL (reference sequence). Trimming took 4 bases from V and 4 from J, leaving 6 bases between them. The CDR3 region is CASSRAADTQYF. DNA for the CDR3: TGTGCCAGCAGCCGAGCGGCAGATACGCAGTATTTT.

This rearrangement joins TRBV19 to TRBJ1-1; 7 bases line up with TRBD1. CDR1 and CDR2 (germline): LNHDA, SQIVND (reference sequence). This CDR3 region has 12 residues. Losses at the gene ends were 6 bases for V and 10 bases for J; bases not matched to a gene: 8. Written as DNA, the CDR3 is TGTGCCAGTAGGGTTGAGGGGGCCTCAGCTTTCTTT. Translating it yields CASRVEGASAFF.

This clonotype was seen a handful of times. V gene TRBV7-6 combines with J gene TRBJ1-2; 7 bases agree with TRBD1. Germline CDR1 and CDR2: SGHVS and FNYEAQ. V shed 6 bases and J 5 bases; nucleotides not matched to a gene: 12. The CDR3 runs 15 residues. The CDR3 loop is CASSSSRTGKYGYTF. CDR3 nucleotide sequence: TGTGCCAGCAGTTCGTCCAGGACAGGAAAGTATGGCTACACCTTC.